This T cell receptor beta chain was identified in a study of blood T cell repertoires in COVID-19. Cohort placement rested on clinical history that participants reported themselves. Generated by immunoSEQ multiplex PCR, the TCRdb table keeps only in-frame clones and is missing some. This sample carries about 210,000 clones, approximately 86% of them seen once, and the ten largest clones take around 4%. This clone was recorded many times. Sample: PBMCs or T cells enriched from blood (not recorded which). The sequence was collected from a woman in her thirties who had been exposed to COVID-19.

The CDR3: CSAPGQETQYF. The CDR3 DNA is TGCAGTGCCCCGGGCCAAGAGACCCAGTACTTC. The genes are TRBV20-1 and TRBJ2-5; D remains ambiguous. Trimming cost V 6 bases and J 1 base, with 6 bases left between them. This CDR3 region has 11 residues. Germline lookup yields CDR1 DFQATT and CDR2 SNEGSKA (reference sequence).